This TCR beta chain stems from a study of OX40 agonist ivuxolimab in advanced cancers. Study as a whole: Anti-PD-1, anti-PD-L1 or anti-CTLA-4 therapy given earlier was allowed, and approximately 40% had some. A partial response was reached by three patients: one with hepatocellular carcinoma and two with cutaneous melanoma.

Germline loops: CDR1 SGHTA, CDR2 FQGNSA. This CDR3 is 13 amino acids long. V lost 2 bases and J lost 5, with 9 bases in between. General study points: CD4+ T cells averaged fewer expanded clones than CD8+ T cells. Some nonresponders likewise displayed low normalized T-cell clonal expansion.

TCRdb's table, derived via immunoSEQ multiplex PCR, lists solely in-frame clones and lacks some. The sample has about 77,000 clones, over 85% seen once. As concerns this clone: What it binds is not known.

This receptor was obtained from an adult with an advanced solid tumor such as melanoma, head and neck, liver or kidney cancer. The sample consisted of CD4+ or CD8+ T cells sorted from blood, taken in a trial of the OX40 agonist ivuxolimab. J is TRBJ1-1 and V is TRBV7-2; D remains ambiguous. CDR3 region: CASSLLTETEAFF. The DNA of the CDR3 is TGTGCCAGCAGCTTATTAACAGAGACTGAAGCTTTCTTT.